This TCR beta chain was obtained from a study of shared clonotypes between healthy human individuals. The wider study: CD4 naive and CD4 memory each took three plates per donor, while CD8 naive took two and CD8 memory one.

Details on this clone: The target antigen is unknown.

Germline V gene lookup returns CDR1 LNHDA and CDR2 SQIVND (reference sequence). The CDR3 has 13 amino acids. Trimming took off 5 bases at V and 1 base at J, with 9 bases between the two ends. This table comes from immunoSEQ multiplex PCR, and its TCRdb copy is limited to in-frame clones, with some not included. Of millions of clones in the sample, under 95% were seen once. Study-wide points: Several donors held approximately 5% of naive CD4 clonotypes in common.

Naive CD8 cells lacked CD45RO and underwent positive selection for CCR7, leaving out terminally differentiated effector memory CD45RA+ cells. Sequences were obtained from naive CD8+ T cells from PBMCs. The rearrangement joins TRBV19 to TRBJ2-7; D possibly corresponds to TRBD2 (6 bases). This receptor was identified in a man aged 18 to 30 in good health. Some clones in this sample may be carry-over from other donors' samples. CDR3 in DNA: TGTGCCAGTAGTTTTAGCGGTTCCTACGAGCAGTACTTC. It translates to CASSFSGSYEQYF.